Listed here are 2 T cell receptor beta chains from one sample, sequenced in a study of cytomegalovirus exposure and HLA in healthy donors. Amplification used 60 Vbeta primers and 13 Jbeta primers. Clones were read by immunoSEQ multiplex PCR, and TCRdb kept only the in-frame ones, dropping some. The data contain 95,000 to 150,000 clones, more than 70% of them singletons. Sequenced: PBMCs. The source is a woman aged 50 to 60 in good health and CMV-seropositive.

The CDR3 DNA reads as TGCGCCAGCAGCGGTTGGCCGGGGGGCGCAGGGGAGACCCAGTACTTC. It translates to CASSGWPGGAGETQYF. The chain employs TRBV5-1 and TRBJ2-5; maybe TRBD2 (7 bases). The CDR3 loop spans 16 amino acids. Germline V gives CDR1 SGHRS, CDR2 YFSETQ. Trimming removed 4 bases at V and 5 bases at J, with 21 bases between.

The chain recombines TRBV6-6 with TRBJ2-7; 7 bases map to TRBD2. The CDR3 is 14 amino acids. Trimming removed 2 bases from V and 3 bases from J; junction bases left unmatched: 4. CDR1 is MNHNY, CDR2 SVGAGI, per germline (reference sequence). CDR3 in DNA: TGTGCCAGCAGTTACAAACGGGACTACTACGAGCAGTACTTC. Encoded protein: CASSYKRDYYEQYF.